These 7 T cell receptor beta chains were all obtained from the same sample, sequenced in a study of T-cell reconstitution after alpha-beta-depleted transplantation in children. Preparing the TCRbeta library involved the use of unique molecular identifiers. Each CDR3 protein gets one entry after TCRdb re-called the PCR reads with MiXCR. The data contain 70,000 or so distinct CDR3 sequences, 9.5% to 13% of them singletons. Here the sequenced sample was PBMCs, taken before TCRalphabeta/CD19-depleted stem cell transplant. All receptors come from a boy between 10 and 17 years old with acute myeloid leukemia, due to receive a stem cell transplant.

In its sample, this clonotype was seen many times. The CDR3 coding sequence is TGCAGTGCTAGAGATTCTAGCGGGATAATTTACGAGCAGTACTTC. Its protein product is CSARDSSGIIYEQYF. This chain links TRBV20-1 with TRBJ2-7; 9 bases fit TRBD2. From germline, CDR1 is DFQATT and CDR2 SNEGSKA (reference sequence). This CDR3 contains 15 residues. V gave up 0 bases and J gave up 4 bases; unmatched junction bases: 7.

This clonotype was counted a few times. V gene TRBV7-2 combines with J gene TRBJ2-5; maybe TRBD1 (6 bases). The V and J ends lost 4 bases and 1 base respectively, with 10 bases between them. CDR1 is SGHTA and CDR2 is FQGNSA in the germline V gene. The CDR3 totals 14 residues. The CDR3 DNA reads as TGTGCCAGCAGCTCCGGACAGATCCAAGAGACCCAGTACTTC. Translated: CASSSGQIQETQYF.

In its sample, this clonotype was seen many times. This chain links TRBV28 with TRBJ2-3; tentative D call: TRBD2 (5 bases). CDR1 and CDR2 from the germline V gene are MDHEN and SYDVKM. CDR3 size: 11 residues. Trimming pared 5 bases from V and 8 bases from J, leaving 8 bases between. CDR3 sequence (DNA): TGTGCCAGCAGTCTAGCCTTTACGCAGTATTTT. It yields the protein CASSLAFTQYF.

This clonotype showed up many times. The chain has TRBV5-1 and TRBJ2-3; possible D gene TRBD1, 5 bases. CDR3 length: 15 residues. Deletions cut 2 bases from V and 3 bases from J, with 13 bases between. Germline CDR1 reads SGHRS; CDR2 reads YFSETQ. The CDR3, as DNA: TGCGCCAGCAGCTTTGGCCAGGGCGGAACAGATACGCAGTATTTT. This codes for CASSFGQGGTDTQYF.

This chain links TRBV7-9 with TRBJ2-3, with D uncertain. The CDR3 is 15 amino acids. Germline V lookup: CDR1 SEHNR, CDR2 FQNEAQ (reference sequence). V lost 5 bases to trimming and J lost 2 bases, with 14 bases between them. The CDR3 loop is CASSRTLSTTDTQYF. As DNA, the CDR3 is TGTGCCAGCAGCCGAACCCTCAGCACCACAGATACGCAGTATTTT.

This clonotype came up many times. The CDR3 reads CASSLDLSQTKNIQYF. DNA of the CDR3: TGTGCCAGCAGTCTCGACTTAAGTCAGACCAAAAACATTCAGTACTTC. V gene TRBV12-3 or TRBV12-4 combines with J gene TRBJ2-4; D is uncertain. The CDR3 is made up of 16 amino acids. Trimming pared 5 bases from V and 2 bases from J, leaving 16 bases between.

This clonotype has a count of ten or more. The CDR3 spells CASSSGLAGNYEQYF. The CDR3 DNA reads TGCGCCAGCAGCTCGGGACTAGCGGGAAACTACGAGCAGTACTTC. This chain connects TRBV5-1 to TRBJ2-7; 13 bases match TRBD2. The germline gives CDR1 SGHRS, CDR2 YFSETQ. J gave up 3 bases and V 3 bases, and 3 bases lay outside the gene matches. The CDR3 runs 15 residues.